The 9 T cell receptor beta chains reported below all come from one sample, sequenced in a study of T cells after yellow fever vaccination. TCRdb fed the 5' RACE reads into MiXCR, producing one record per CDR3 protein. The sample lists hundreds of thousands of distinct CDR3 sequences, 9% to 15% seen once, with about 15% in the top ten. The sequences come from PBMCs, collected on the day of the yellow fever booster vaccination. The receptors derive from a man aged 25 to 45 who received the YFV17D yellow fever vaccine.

The CDR3 loop reads CASSFESGSPGQETQYF. The CDR3, as DNA: TGTGCCAGCAGCTTTGAAAGCGGGTCCCCAGGGCAAGAGACCCAGTACTTC. The chain has TRBV7-9 and TRBJ2-5; D is perhaps TRBD2 (6 bases). V was pared by 3 bases and J by 2 bases, with 19 bases between. The CDR3 runs 17 residues. The V gene's germline CDR1 is SEHNR and CDR2 FQNEAQ (reference sequence).

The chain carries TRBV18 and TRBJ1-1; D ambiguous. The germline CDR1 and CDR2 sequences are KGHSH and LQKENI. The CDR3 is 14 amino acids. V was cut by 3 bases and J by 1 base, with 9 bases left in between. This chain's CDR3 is CASSPSGENTEAFF. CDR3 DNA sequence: TGTGCCAGCTCACCGAGCGGGGAGAACACTGAAGCTTTCTTT.

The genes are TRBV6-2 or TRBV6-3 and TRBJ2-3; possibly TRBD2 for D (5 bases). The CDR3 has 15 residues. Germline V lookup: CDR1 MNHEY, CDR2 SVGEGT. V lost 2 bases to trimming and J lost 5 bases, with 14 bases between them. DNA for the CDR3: TGTGCCAGCAGTTACGGGCTAGCCGGCGGAGATACGCAGTATTTT. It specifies CASSYGLAGGDTQYF.

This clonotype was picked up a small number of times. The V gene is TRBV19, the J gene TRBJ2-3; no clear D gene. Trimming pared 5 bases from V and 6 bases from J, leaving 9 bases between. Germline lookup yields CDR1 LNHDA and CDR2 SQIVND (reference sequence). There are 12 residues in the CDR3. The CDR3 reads CASSALGDTQYF. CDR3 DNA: TGTGCCAGTAGTGCACTGGGTGATACGCAGTATTTT.

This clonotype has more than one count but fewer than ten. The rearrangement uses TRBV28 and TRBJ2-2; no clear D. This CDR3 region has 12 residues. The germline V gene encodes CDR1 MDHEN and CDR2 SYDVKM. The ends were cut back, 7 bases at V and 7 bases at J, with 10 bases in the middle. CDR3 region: CASTTSIGELFF. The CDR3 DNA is TGTGCCAGCACCACTTCTATCGGGGAGCTGTTTTTT. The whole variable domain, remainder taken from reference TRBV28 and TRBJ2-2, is DVKVTQSSRYLVKRTGEKVFLECVQDMDHENMFWYRQDPGLGLRLIYFSYDVKMKEKGDIPEGYSVSREKKERFSLILESASTNQTSMYLCASTTSIGELFFGEGSRLTVL.

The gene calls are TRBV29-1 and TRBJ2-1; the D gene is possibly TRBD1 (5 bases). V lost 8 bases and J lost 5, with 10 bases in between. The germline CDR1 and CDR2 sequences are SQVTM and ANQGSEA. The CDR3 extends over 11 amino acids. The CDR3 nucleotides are TGCAGCTTGGACACCGACAATGAGCAGTTCTTC. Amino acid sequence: CSLDTDNEQFF.

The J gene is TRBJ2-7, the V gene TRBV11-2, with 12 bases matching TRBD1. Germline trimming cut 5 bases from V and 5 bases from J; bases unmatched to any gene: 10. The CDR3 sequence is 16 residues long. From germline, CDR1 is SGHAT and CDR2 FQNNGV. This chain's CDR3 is CASSRAPGQGANEQYF. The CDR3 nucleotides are TGTGCCAGCAGCCGAGCCCCGGGACAGGGGGCTAACGAGCAGTACTTC.

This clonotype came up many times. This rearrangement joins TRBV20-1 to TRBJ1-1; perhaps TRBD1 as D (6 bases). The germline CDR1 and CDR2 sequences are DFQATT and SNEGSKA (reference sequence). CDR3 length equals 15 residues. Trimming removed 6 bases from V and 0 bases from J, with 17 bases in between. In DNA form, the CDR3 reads TGCAGTGCGCCCAGGGGAGGGGGAATGAACACTGAAGCTTTCTTT. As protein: CSAPRGGGMNTEAFF.

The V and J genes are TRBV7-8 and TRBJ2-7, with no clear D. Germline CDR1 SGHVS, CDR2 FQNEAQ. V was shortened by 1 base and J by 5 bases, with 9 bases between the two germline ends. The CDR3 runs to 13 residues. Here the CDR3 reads CASSLVLNHEQYF. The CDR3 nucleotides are TGTGCCAGCAGCTTAGTTCTGAACCACGAGCAGTACTTC. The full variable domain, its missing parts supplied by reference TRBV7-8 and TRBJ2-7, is GAGVSQSPRYKVAKRGQDVALRCDPISGHVSLFWYQQALGQGPEFLTYFQNEAQLDKSGLPSDRFFAERPEGSVSTLKIQRTQQEDSAVYLCASSLVLNHEQYFGPGTRLTVT.